This T cell receptor beta chain was identified in a study of blood T cell repertoires in COVID-19 (TCRdb year 2020). Background on the whole study: Samples covering the acute and convalescent phases of COVID-19 were provided by collaborators in the United States, Italy and Spain. The repertoires were released in a freely available public database meant as a resource for research on the immune response to SARS-CoV-2. Sample metadata almost always included a de-identified subject ID, COVID-19 status, age in years and sex. The samples were drawn from two sources: the first 160 participants of the ongoing ImmuneRACE study, and over 950 subjects contributed by 6 global collaborators. The prospective study material was composed of cDNA or gDNA derived from T cells, B-cell-depleted T cells, or PBMCs. Deeply sampled blood TCRbeta repertoires from subjects exposed to, actively infected with, or recovered from COVID-19 were included in the dataset. Where HLA class I and class II types were available, the types were taken from metadata supplied by the sample provider, not from assay-based typing.

About this clone: The specificity of this receptor is unknown. No base-level quality is on record; no much larger clone is a single base apart.

TCRbeta CDR3 regions were amplified from genomic DNA by means of the immunoSEQ Assay, a bias-controlled multiplex PCR. For the original study's pipeline: The number of nucleated cells in each sample was estimated by amplification of reference gene primers within the assay. To quantify the absolute abundance of each unique TCRbeta CDR3 rearrangement, sequence reads were collapsed and filtered. For each sample, productive Simpson clonality was calculated by taking the square root of Simpson's diversity index across productive rearrangements. This is the immuneACCESS table as TCRdb keeps it, with only in-frame sequences that have V and J called. A part of the clones is gone; compared with another copy, unresolved V genes explain less than half, and the rest is unexplained. V, J and clone size reflect that table, while D and trimming were determined from the DNA. A total of approximately 69,000 clones appear in this sample, roughly four fifths of them only once. Jointly, the top ten make up 20% of the sample.

Summary of the overall study and its limitations: The amount of clinical and demographic metadata varied by source and participant and was provided uncurated.

Whole blood was collected in K2EDTA tubes by collaborating institutions according to the institutions' own protocols. Collaborator samples were shipped for TCRbeta analysis as frozen whole blood, isolated PBMCs, or DNA extracted from either sample type. Sequencing was carried out using peripheral blood. The TCR comes from a woman aged 65 to 85 with acute or convalescent COVID-19.

The DNA sequence reads TGCAGCGTTGGTCACAGGGCGAACCCCTACAATGAGCAGTTCTTC. Translated, it reads CSVGHRANPYNEQFF. Here the chain combines TRBV29-1 and TRBJ2-1; a tentative D call is TRBD1 (6 bases match). The CDR1 and CDR2 encoded by the germline V gene are SQVTM and ANQGSEA. Inclusive of the bounding cysteine and phenylalanine, the CDR3 is 15 residues long. Kept here is only the CDR3 DNA, which spans 45 bases and is read in frame from base 1. V gives up 4 bases and J gives up 2 bases, and the segment between their germline ends measures 15 bases.